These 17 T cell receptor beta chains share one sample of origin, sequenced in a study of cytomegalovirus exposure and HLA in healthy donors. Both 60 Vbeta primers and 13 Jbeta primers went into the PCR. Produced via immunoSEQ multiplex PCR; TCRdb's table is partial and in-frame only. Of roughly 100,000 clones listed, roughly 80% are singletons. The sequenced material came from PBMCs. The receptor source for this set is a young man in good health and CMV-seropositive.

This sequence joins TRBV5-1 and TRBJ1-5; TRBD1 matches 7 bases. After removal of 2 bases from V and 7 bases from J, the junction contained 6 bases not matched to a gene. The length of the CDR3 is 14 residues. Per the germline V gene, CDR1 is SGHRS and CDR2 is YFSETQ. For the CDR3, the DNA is TGCGCCAGCAGCTTTACAGGGGCTGGCCAGCCCCAGCATTTT. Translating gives CASSFTGAGQPQHF.

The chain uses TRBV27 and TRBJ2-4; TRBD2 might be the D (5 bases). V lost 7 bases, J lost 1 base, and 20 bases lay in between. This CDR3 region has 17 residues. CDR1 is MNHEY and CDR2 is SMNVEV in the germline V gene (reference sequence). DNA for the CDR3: TGTGCCAGCACAGAGACGGGCTTCGGGAAGGCCAAAAACATTCAGTACTTC. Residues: CASTETGFGKAKNIQYF.

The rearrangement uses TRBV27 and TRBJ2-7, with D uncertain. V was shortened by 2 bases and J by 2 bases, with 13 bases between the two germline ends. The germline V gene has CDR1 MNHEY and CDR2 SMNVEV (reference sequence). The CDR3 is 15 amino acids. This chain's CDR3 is CASSLTAGWAYEQYF. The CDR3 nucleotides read TGTGCCAGCAGTTTAACGGCAGGTTGGGCCTACGAGCAGTACTTC.

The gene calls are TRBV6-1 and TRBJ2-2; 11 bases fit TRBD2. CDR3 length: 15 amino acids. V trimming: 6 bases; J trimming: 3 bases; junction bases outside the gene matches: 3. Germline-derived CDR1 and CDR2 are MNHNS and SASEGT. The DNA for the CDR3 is TGTGCCAGCAGAACTAGCGGGAGTTACACCGGGGAGCTGTTTTTT. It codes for CASRTSGSYTGELFF.

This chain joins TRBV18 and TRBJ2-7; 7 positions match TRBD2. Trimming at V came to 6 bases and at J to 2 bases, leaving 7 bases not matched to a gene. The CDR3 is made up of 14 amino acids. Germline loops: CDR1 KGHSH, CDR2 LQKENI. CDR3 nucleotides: TGTGCCAGCTCTCGTACTAGCGCAACCTACGAGCAGTACTTC. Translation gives CASSRTSATYEQYF.

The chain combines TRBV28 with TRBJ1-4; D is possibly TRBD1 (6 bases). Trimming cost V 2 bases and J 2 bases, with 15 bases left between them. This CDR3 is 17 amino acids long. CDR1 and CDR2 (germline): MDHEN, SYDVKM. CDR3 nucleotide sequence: TGTGCCAGCAGTTTAACTAGGGGGACATTTACTAATGAAAAACTGTTTTTT. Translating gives CASSLTRGTFTNEKLFF.

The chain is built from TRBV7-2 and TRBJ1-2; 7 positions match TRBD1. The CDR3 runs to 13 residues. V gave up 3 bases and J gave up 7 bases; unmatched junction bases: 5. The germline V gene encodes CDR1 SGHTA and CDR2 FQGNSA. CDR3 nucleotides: TGTGCCAGCAGCTTGAGACAGGGCAGTGGCTACACCTTC. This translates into CASSLRQGSGYTF.

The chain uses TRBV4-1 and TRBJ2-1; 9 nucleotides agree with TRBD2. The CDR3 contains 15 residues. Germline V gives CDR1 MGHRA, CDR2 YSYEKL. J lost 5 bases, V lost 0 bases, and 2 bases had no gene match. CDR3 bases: TGCGCCAGCAGCCAAGACCTAGCGGGAAACAATGAGCAGTTCTTC. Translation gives CASSQDLAGNNEQFF.

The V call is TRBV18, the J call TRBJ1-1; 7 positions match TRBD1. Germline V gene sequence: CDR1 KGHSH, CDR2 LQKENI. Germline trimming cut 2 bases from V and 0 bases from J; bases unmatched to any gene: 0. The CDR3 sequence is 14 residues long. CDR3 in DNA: TGTGCCAGCTCACCAGGGACAGTGAACACTGAAGCTTTCTTT. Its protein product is CASSPGTVNTEAFF.

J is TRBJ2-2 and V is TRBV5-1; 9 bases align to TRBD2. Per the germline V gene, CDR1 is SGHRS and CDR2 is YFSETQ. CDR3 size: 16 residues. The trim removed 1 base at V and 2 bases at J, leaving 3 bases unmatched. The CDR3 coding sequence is TGCGCCAGCAGCTTGAAACTAGCGGGTAACACCGGGGAGCTGTTTTTT. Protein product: CASSLKLAGNTGELFF.

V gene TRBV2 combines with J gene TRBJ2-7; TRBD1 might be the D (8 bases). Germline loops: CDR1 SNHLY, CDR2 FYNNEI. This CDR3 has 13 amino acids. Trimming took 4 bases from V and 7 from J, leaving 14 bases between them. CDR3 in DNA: TGTGCCAGCAGTGCGGACAGGGAGGGGGAGCAGTACTTC. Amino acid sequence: CASSADREGEQYF. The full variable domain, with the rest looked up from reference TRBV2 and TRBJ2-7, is EPEVTQTPSHQVTQMGQEVILRCVPISNHLYFYWYRQILGQKVEFLVSFYNNEISEKSEIFDDQFSVERPDGSNFTLKIRSTKLEDSAMYFCASSADREGEQYFGPGTRLTVT.

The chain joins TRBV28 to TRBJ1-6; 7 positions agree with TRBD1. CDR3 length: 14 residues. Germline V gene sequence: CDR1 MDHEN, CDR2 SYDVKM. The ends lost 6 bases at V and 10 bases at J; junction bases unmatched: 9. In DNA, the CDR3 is TGTGCCAGCAGCTATTACAGGGGTGGGTCACCCCTCCACTTT. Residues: CASSYYRGGSPLHF.

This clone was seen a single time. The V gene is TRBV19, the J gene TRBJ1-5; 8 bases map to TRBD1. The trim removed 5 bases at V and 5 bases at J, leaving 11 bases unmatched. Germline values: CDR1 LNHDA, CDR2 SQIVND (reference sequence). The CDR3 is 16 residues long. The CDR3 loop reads CASSFQTGVSDQPQHF. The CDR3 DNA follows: TGTGCCAGTAGTTTCCAGACAGGGGTTTCCGATCAGCCCCAGCATTTT.

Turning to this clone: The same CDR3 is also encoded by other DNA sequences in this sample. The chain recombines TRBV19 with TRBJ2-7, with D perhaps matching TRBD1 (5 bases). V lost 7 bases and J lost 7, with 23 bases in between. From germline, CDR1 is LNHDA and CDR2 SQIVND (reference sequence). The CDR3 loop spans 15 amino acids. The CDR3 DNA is TGTGCCAGTAAGCCATCGCAGGGATCTCTCTATGAGCAGTACTTC. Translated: CASKPSQGSLYEQYF.

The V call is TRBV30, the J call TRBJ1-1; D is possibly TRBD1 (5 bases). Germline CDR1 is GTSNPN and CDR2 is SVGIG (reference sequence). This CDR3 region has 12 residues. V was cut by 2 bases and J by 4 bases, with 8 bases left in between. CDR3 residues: CAWSQGGTEAFF. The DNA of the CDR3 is TGTGCCTGGAGTCAGGGAGGCACTGAAGCTTTCTTT.

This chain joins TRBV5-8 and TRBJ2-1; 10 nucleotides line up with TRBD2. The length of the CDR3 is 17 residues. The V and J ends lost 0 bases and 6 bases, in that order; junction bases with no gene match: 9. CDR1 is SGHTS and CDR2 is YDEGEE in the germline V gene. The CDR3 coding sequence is TGTGCCAGCAGCTTGGAGATTACAAGCGGGAGGGCCAATGAGCAGTTCTTC. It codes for CASSLEITSGRANEQFF.

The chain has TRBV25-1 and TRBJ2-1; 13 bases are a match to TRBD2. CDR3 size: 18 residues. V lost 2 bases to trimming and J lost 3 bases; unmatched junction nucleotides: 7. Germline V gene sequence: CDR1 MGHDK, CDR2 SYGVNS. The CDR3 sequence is CASSERLGLAGVYNEQFF. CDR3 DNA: TGTGCCAGCAGTGAAAGGCTCGGACTAGCGGGGGTCTACAATGAGCAGTTCTTC.